Listed here are 14 T cell receptor beta chains from one sample, sequenced in a study of vaccination and CD4 T cells after COVID-19. Treatment: roughly 11-day PBMC culture with coronavirus spike peptide pools or control peptides (ViraFEST assay). Oncomine TCR Beta short-read sequencing was applied to DNA from cultured CD4+ T cells. TCRdb re-called the PCR reads with MiXCR, one entry per CDR3 protein. Of more than 10,000 distinct CDR3 sequences listed, roughly half are singletons. Which antigens these TCRs recognize remains unknown. Sequencing was carried out using CD4+ T cells from blood, cultured in vitro. Source of these receptors: a human donor who had recovered from COVID-19.

The chain combines TRBV24-1 with TRBJ2-7; no clear D. In germline, CDR1 is KGHDR, CDR2 SFDVKD. V was cut by 5 bases and J by 0 bases, with 7 bases left in between. The length of the CDR3 is 13 residues. For the CDR3, the DNA is TGTGCCACCAGTGCAGGTGGCTCCTACGAGCAGTACTTC. It yields the protein CATSAGGSYEQYF.

This clonotype was detected only a few times. DNA of the CDR3: TGTGCCAGCAGGCGACAGGGAGGCTCACCCCTCCACTTT. Translation: CASRRQGGSPLHF. V gene TRBV27 combines with J gene TRBJ1-6; 7 bases agree with TRBD1. This CDR3 comprises 13 residues. V shed 6 bases, J shed 10 bases, and the junction held 6 bases outside the gene matches. Germline CDR1 is MNHEY and CDR2 is SMNVEV (reference sequence).

J is TRBJ2-2 and V is TRBV6-4; 8 bases are a match to TRBD1. Germline CDR1 and CDR2: MRHNA and SNTAGT. V was clipped by 6 bases and J by 4 bases; unmatched bases: 4. The CDR3 is made up of 14 amino acids. CDR3 DNA sequence: TGTGCCAGCAGACTGGACAGGGCCACCGGGGAGCTGTTTTTT. This sequence encodes CASRLDRATGELFF.

This sequence joins TRBV12-3 or TRBV12-4 and TRBJ1-5, with 7 positions matching TRBD1. The CDR3 has 14 amino acids. The V gene end was trimmed by 6 bases and the J gene end by 1 base; junction bases not matched to a gene: 3. The CDR3 bases are TGTGCCAGCAGCCCGGACAGGAGCAATCAGCCCCAGCATTTT. This encodes CASSPDRSNQPQHF.

This clonotype was counted between two and nine times. V usage is TRBV27 and J usage is TRBJ1-3; weak D call: TRBD1 (5 bases). Germline-derived CDR1 and CDR2 are MNHEY and SMNVEV (reference sequence). The CDR3 has 13 amino acids. With 3 bases removed from V and 4 bases from J, the gap between germline ends came to 7 bases. The CDR3 DNA reads TGTGCCAGCAGTTTGACAGAAGGAAACACCATATATTTT. This gives the protein CASSLTEGNTIYF.

The V and J genes are TRBV20-1 and TRBJ2-1; 11 positions agree with TRBD2. The CDR3 has 15 amino acids. CDR1 and CDR2 (germline): DFQATT, SNEGSKA (reference sequence). V was pared by 4 bases and J by 6 bases, with 8 bases of the junction left unmatched. The CDR3 region is CSAKNRLAGTNEQFF. For the CDR3, the DNA is TGCAGTGCTAAAAACCGACTAGCGGGGACCAATGAGCAGTTCTTC.

This clonotype was found once. This sequence joins TRBV5-1 and TRBJ1-1; tentative D call: TRBD1 (5 bases). Trimming left V 3 bases short and J 2 bases short, with 23 bases between. Germline V gene lookup returns CDR1 SGHRS and CDR2 YFSETQ. This CDR3 is built from 18 residues. CDR3: CASSYSSGGILRNTEAFF. DNA of the CDR3: TGCGCCAGCAGCTATTCCTCGGGGGGAATCTTGCGTAACACTGAAGCTTTCTTT.

The V gene is TRBV19, the J gene TRBJ2-7; a possible D gene is TRBD1 (5 bases). CDR3 length: 15 amino acids. V dropped 5 bases and J dropped 3 bases, with 17 bases sitting between them. Germline V CDR1 and CDR2: LNHDA, SQIVND (reference sequence). The CDR3 region is CASSVDSSAFYEQYF. As DNA, the CDR3 is TGTGCCAGTAGTGTCGACAGTTCTGCGTTCTACGAGCAGTACTTC.

This clonotype appeared once. The chain links TRBV2 to TRBJ2-4; TRBD1 or TRBD2 may be the D gene (5 bases each). This CDR3 is 16 amino acids long. Germline V gene lookup returns CDR1 SNHLY and CDR2 FYNNEI. V shed 6 bases and J shed 0 bases, with 15 bases lying between them. The CDR3 loop reads CASRPRDLKAKNIQYF. The CDR3 coding sequence is TGTGCCAGCAGACCCCGGGACCTAAAAGCCAAAAACATTCAGTACTTC.

This clonotype came up a few times. The J gene is TRBJ2-7, the V gene TRBV6-1; TRBD2 might be the D (5 bases). Germline lookup yields CDR1 MNHNS and CDR2 SASEGT. The ends were cut back, 7 bases at V and 7 bases at J, with 14 bases in the middle. The CDR3 consists of 12 residues. The DNA of the CDR3 is TGTGCCAGCACCGAGACCCGAGGGGAGCAGTACTTC. It specifies CASTETRGEQYF.

The chain uses TRBV12-3 or TRBV12-4 and TRBJ1-5; 7 bases align to TRBD1. Losses at the gene ends were 2 bases for V and 0 bases for J; bases not matched to a gene: 7. The CDR3 contains 17 residues. CDR3 DNA: TGTGCCAGCAGTTTATCTACCGCAGGGGGTAGCAATCAGCCCCAGCATTTT. Translation gives CASSLSTAGGSNQPQHF.

This clonotype came up a few times. V gene TRBV20-1 combines with J gene TRBJ2-3; 11 nucleotides match TRBD2. CDR3 length equals 18 residues. Germline CDR1 reads DFQATT; CDR2 reads SNEGSKA (reference sequence). V shed 5 bases, J shed 2 bases, and the junction held 15 bases outside the gene matches. CDR3 nucleotides: TGCAGTGCTCCGGCACTAGCGGGGGTCCTCTCTACCACAGATACGCAGTATTTT. Amino acid sequence: CSAPALAGVLSTTDTQYF.

J is TRBJ1-5 and V is TRBV7-9; D is perhaps TRBD1 (6 bases). V was clipped by 4 bases and J by 7 bases, with 14 bases between them. CDR1 SEHNR and CDR2 FQNEAQ come from the germline V gene (reference sequence). This CDR3 has 14 residues. In DNA, the CDR3 is TGTGCCAGCAGCTCAGAGGGGGGCCGCCAGCCCCAGCATTTT. Its translation: CASSSEGGRQPQHF. The whole variable domain, remainder taken from reference TRBV7-9 and TRBJ1-5, is DTGVSQNPRHKITKRGQNVTFRCDPISEHNRLYWYRQTLGQGPEFLTYFQNEAQLEKSRLLSDRFSAERPKGSFSTLEIQRTEQGDSAMYLCASSSEGGRQPQHFGDGTRLSIL.

V usage is TRBV24-1 and J usage is TRBJ2-7; D unresolved. V was cut by 4 bases and J by 7 bases, with 13 bases left in between. The CDR3 runs to 13 residues. CDR1 KGHDR and CDR2 SFDVKD come from the germline V gene. The CDR3 DNA sequence: TGTGCCACCAGTGAGGACGGCCTGGGAGAGCAGTACTTC. This sequence encodes CATSEDGLGEQYF.